This T cell receptor (beta chain) was sequenced during a study of T cells in women clearing cervical HPV infection. Study summary: For cases, blood was sampled a median approximately 150 days after lesion detection, interquartile range roughly 80 to 200 days.

Average input was around 1,100 ng genomic DNA for immunoSEQ TCR beta CDR3 amplification. The table came from immunoSEQ multiplex PCR; TCRdb's copy has only in-frame clones and leaves some out. The repertoire shows around 41,000 clones; the top ten hold 7.6%. Turning to this clone: The antigen is unknown. The read terminates 3 residues before the CDR3 end, so the remaining end is supplied by the germline J gene.

Germline assignment: CDR1 SGHNT and CDR2 YYREEE (reference sequence). V was clipped by 2 bases and J by 6 bases; unmatched bases: 7. The CDR3 runs 16 residues. The study, taken as a whole, reports: CIN3+ cases had significantly higher TCR richness than controls; evenness did not differ.

Dot-blot hybridization genotyped cervical HPV amplified with MY09/MY11 PCR. Sample: blood buffy coat. The chain joins TRBV5-4 to TRBJ2-2; 10 bases line up with TRBD1. The receptor was derived from a woman between 18 and 70 years old with a cervical HPV16 infection that either progressed to CIN3+ or cleared (not recorded which). The part of the CDR3 DNA that was read is TGTGCCAGCAGCTTACCGGGACAGGGGAGGGCCGGGGAG. Encoded protein: CASSLPGQGRAGE. The complete CDR3 sequence is CASSLPGQGRAGELFF.